The 7 T cell receptor beta chains listed next were all sequenced from one sample in a study of CD8 T cells in ankylosing spondylitis. No antigen has been identified for these receptors. The study's findings and limits: The study identified a TCR beta motif of several highly homologous variants that appeared characteristic of ankylosing spondylitis blood.

TCRdb re-derived calls from the 5' RACE reads in MiXCR, one entry per CDR3 protein. The table lists 450,000 to 550,000 distinct CDR3 sequences, over 4% of them singletons. What was sequenced was blood, either unsorted or a sorted T cell fraction (not recorded which). The receptors come from a male donor with ankylosing spondylitis.

This clonotype was counted once. The chain has TRBV3-1 and TRBJ2-7; D uncertain. CDR3 length: 11 residues. The germline gives CDR1 LGHDT, CDR2 YNNKEL (reference sequence). The germline V and J ends were trimmed by 1 base and 7 bases, with 5 bases remaining between them. CDR3 sequence (DNA): TGTGCCAGCAGCCAAGTGCGGGAGCAGTACTTC. Amino acid sequence: CASSQVREQYF.

This clonotype was detected ten times or more. The J gene is TRBJ2-3, the V gene TRBV5-1; D not resolved. Deletions cut 7 bases from V and 3 bases from J, with 15 bases between. Germline V gene lookup returns CDR1 SGHRS and CDR2 YFSETQ. The CDR3 is 14 residues long. CDR3 amino acids: CASGWNAGTDTQYF. In DNA form, the CDR3 reads TGCGCCAGCGGGTGGAACGCCGGGACAGATACGCAGTATTTT.

This clonotype was seen more than once but under ten times. The J gene is TRBJ2-5, the V gene TRBV4-3, with 7 bases fitting TRBD2. V dropped 0 bases and J dropped 4; count of bases not matched to a gene: 5. Germline CDR1 LGHNA, CDR2 YSLEER. The CDR3 sequence is 15 residues long. CDR3 bases: TGCGCCAGCAGCCAAGAAGGCTCTAGCGGAGAGACCCAGTACTTC. Amino acids: CASSQEGSSGETQYF.

This clonotype was seen at least ten times. The CDR3 sequence is CATKSGLPRGNTGELFF. CDR3 coding DNA: TGTGCCACGAAATCGGGACTCCCGCGAGGGAACACCGGGGAGCTGTTTTTT. The genes are TRBV10-3 and TRBJ2-2; weak D call: TRBD2 (6 bases). The CDR3 has 17 residues. Trimming left V 10 bases short and J 1 base short, with 22 bases between. Germline CDR1 is ENHRY and CDR2 is SYGVKD.

This clonotype was counted at least ten times. The chain is built from TRBV6-2 or TRBV6-3 and TRBJ2-5; D may correspond to TRBD1 or TRBD2 (6 bases each). Trimming shortened V by 8 bases and J by 1 base, and 20 bases separated the two germline ends. Germline V lookup: CDR1 MNHEY, CDR2 SVGEGT. The CDR3 is 16 amino acids. CDR3 loop: CASRPIRGPVQETQYF. Written as DNA, the CDR3 is TGTGCCAGCCGACCGATCCGGGGGCCAGTCCAAGAGACCCAGTACTTC.

The genes are TRBV12-3 or TRBV12-4 and TRBJ1-3; 7 positions agree with TRBD1. The CDR3 runs 19 residues. V lost 5 bases and J lost 1; bases outside the gene matches: 17. The CDR3 nucleotides read TGTGCCAGCAGTAAGTCGACAGGGCATCCTTTTTGGTCTGGAAACACCATATATTTT. This codes for CASSKSTGHPFWSGNTIYF.

This clonotype was seen repeatedly, ten times or more. The chain recombines TRBV5-1 with TRBJ1-3; 7 nucleotides line up with TRBD1. This CDR3 contains 16 residues. Germline CDR1 and CDR2: SGHRS and YFSETQ. Losses at the gene ends were 5 bases for V and 0 bases for J; bases not matched to a gene: 8. The CDR3 nucleotides read TGCGCCAGCAGTACGGGACAGACGAGCTCTGGAAACACCATATATTTT. It is translated as CASSTGQTSSGNTIYF.